One TCR beta chain is described in this entry. Its target is not known. This record comes from a study of OX40 agonist ivuxolimab in advanced cancers. Study details: Of the patients, three showed partial responses, one with hepatocellular carcinoma and two with cutaneous melanoma. General observations from the study: On average, a greater number of expanded clones characterised CD8+ T cells relative to CD4+. Clonal expansion was seen in CD4+ and CD8+ blood T cells by week 6 at 0.1 to 3.0 mg/kg.

Method: immunoSEQ multiplex PCR; TCRdb's copy keeps in-frame clones and lacks some. The table lists some 150,000 clones, about 92% of them singletons. Sequenced material: CD4+ or CD8+ T cells sorted from blood, taken in a trial of the OX40 agonist ivuxolimab. This clonotype was obtained from an adult with an advanced solid tumor such as melanoma, head and neck, liver or kidney cancer.

Written as DNA, the CDR3 is TGTGCCAGCAGTCAAAGACAGGGGCAGCCCCAGCATTTT. The encoded protein is CASSQRQGQPQHF. J is TRBJ1-5 and V is TRBV28, with 8 bases aligning to TRBD1. This CDR3 is 13 amino acids long. V lost 5 bases, J lost 7 bases, and 4 bases stayed unmatched. Looked up from germline, CDR1 is MDHEN and CDR2 is SYDVKM. The full variable domain, its missing parts supplied by reference TRBV28 and TRBJ1-5, is DVKVTQSSRYLVKRTGEKVFLECVQDMDHENMFWYRQDPGLGLRLIYFSYDVKMKEKGDIPEGYSVSREKKERFSLILESASTNQTSMYLCASSQRQGQPQHFGDGTRLSIL.